This T cell receptor beta chain was retrieved from a study of cytomegalovirus exposure and HLA in healthy donors. As to this clone: The junction differs from germline at one of its ends, possibly a read error.

The PCR was carried out with 60 Vbeta primers and 13 Jbeta primers. Repertoires were generated with immunoSEQ multiplex PCR, while TCRdb's copy carries only in-frame clones and drops some. The sample contains 95,000 to 150,000 clones, about 80% of which appear only once. This TCR came from a female donor in good health and CMV-seropositive. Source material: PBMCs.

The CDR3 DNA sequence: TGTGCTAGCAGCCCCAGAAATGGGGGCTTGCAAGAGACCCAGTACTTC. This codes for CASSPRNGGLQETQYF. V and J are TRBV7-7 and TRBJ2-5, with D possibly matching TRBD1 (6 bases). CDR3 length equals 16 residues. Per germline, CDR1 SSHAT and CDR2 FNYEAQ (reference sequence). Full variable domain (rest looked up from reference TRBV7-7 and TRBJ2-5): GAGVSQSPRYKVTKRGQDVTLRCDPISSHATLYWYQQALGQGPEFLTYFNYEAQPDKSGLPSDRFSAERPEGSISTLTIQRTEQRDSAMYRCASSPRNGGLQETQYFGPGTRLLVL.